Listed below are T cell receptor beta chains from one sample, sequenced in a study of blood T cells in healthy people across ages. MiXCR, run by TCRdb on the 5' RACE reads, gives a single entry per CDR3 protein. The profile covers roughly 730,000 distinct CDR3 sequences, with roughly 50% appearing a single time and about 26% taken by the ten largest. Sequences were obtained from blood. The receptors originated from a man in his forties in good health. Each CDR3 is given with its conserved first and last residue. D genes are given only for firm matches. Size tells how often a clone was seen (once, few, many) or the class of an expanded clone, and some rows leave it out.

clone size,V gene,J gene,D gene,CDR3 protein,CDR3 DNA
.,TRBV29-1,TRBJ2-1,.,CSVDQKQFF,TGCAGCGTTGACCAGAAGCAGTTCTTC
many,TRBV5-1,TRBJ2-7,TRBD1,CASRPIPDRAEQYF,TGCGCCAGCAGACCGATCCCGGACAGGGCCGAGCAGTACTTC
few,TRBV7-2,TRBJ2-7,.,CASSLLPSSLEQYF,TGTGCCAGCAGCTTACTCCCTTCCAGTCTCGAGCAGTACTTC
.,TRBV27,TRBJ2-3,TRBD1,CASSLVGTGDLDTQYF,TGTGCCAGCAGTTTAGTTGGGACAGGCGACTTAGATACGCAGTATTTT
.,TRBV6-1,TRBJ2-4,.,CASSVDRLAKNIQYF,TGTGCCAGCAGTGTAGACAGGCTAGCCAAAAACATTCAGTACTTC
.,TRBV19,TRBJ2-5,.,CASSVSRIPGSQETQYF,TGTGCCAGTAGTGTCTCAAGAATCCCAGGGTCTCAGGAGACCCAGTACTTC
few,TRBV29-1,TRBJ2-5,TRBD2,CSVVRSGRAEETQYF,TGCAGCGTTGTACGGAGCGGGAGGGCCGAAGAGACCCAGTACTTC
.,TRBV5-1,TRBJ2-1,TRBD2,CASSRGDSYNEQFF,TGCGCCAGCAGTCGGGGGGACTCCTACAATGAGCAGTTCTTC
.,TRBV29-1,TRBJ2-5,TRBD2,CSVEDPASGEETQYF,TGCAGCGTTGAAGATCCGGCTAGCGGGGAAGAGACCCAGTACTTC
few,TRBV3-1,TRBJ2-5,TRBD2,CASSQSGTSVYQETQYF,TGTGCCAGCAGCCAGTCAGGGACTAGCGTATACCAAGAGACCCAGTACTTC
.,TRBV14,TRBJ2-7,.,CASSQDWDSYEQYF,TGTGCCAGCAGCCAAGATTGGGACTCCTACGAGCAGTACTTC
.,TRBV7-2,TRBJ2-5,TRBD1,CASSLTRQGGTQYF,TGTGCCAGCAGCTTAACACGACAGGGGGGGACCCAGTACTTC
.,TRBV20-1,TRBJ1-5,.,CSARANGDNQPQHF,TGCAGTGCTAGAGCCAACGGAGACAATCAGCCCCAGCATTTT
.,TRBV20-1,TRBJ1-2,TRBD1,CSARVAGGLDGYTF,TGCAGTGCTAGAGTCGCAGGGGGCCTGGATGGCTACACCTTC
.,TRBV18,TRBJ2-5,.,CASSPSGLGEETQYF,TGTGCCAGCTCACCATCAGGCCTCGGAGAGGAGACCCAGTACTTC
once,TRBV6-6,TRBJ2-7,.,CASGESSYNEQYF,TGTGCCAGCGGTGAGAGCTCCTACAATGAGCAGTACTTC
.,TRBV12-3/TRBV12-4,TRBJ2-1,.,CASAARSEQFF,TGTGCCAGCGCTGCTAGGAGTGAGCAGTTCTTC
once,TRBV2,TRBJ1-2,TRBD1,CASSDGTGGDYGYTF,TGTGCCAGCAGTGACGGGACAGGGGGCGACTATGGCTACACCTTC
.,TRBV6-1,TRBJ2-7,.,CASMGSAPHEQYF,TGTGCCAGCATGGGCAGTGCCCCCCACGAGCAGTACTTC
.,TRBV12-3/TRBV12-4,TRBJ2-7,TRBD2,CASTKRDHYEQYF,TGTGCCAGCACCAAGCGGGACCATTACGAGCAGTACTTC
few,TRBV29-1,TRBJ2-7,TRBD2,CSVEELAGGFEQYF,TGCAGCGTTGAGGAATTAGCGGGAGGGTTCGAGCAGTACTTC
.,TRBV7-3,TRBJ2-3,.,CASSLDPAGTDTQYF,TGTGCCAGCAGTCTTGATCCTGCGGGCACAGATACGCAGTATTTT
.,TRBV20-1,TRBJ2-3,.,CSARNPAFGDTQYF,TGCAGTGCTAGAAACCCGGCCTTCGGGGATACGCAGTATTTT
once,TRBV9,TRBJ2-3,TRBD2,CASSAGTSAIISADTQYF,TGTGCCAGCAGCGCCGGGACTAGCGCTATAATTAGCGCAGATACGCAGTATTTT
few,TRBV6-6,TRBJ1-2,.,CASSYGQVGYTF,TGTGCCAGCAGTTACGGGCAGGTTGGCTACACCTTC
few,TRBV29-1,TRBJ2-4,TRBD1,CSALQGAKNIQYF,TGCAGCGCGCTTCAGGGGGCTAAAAACATTCAGTACTTC
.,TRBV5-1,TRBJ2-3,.,CASSLEFDSTDTQYF,TGCGCCAGCAGCTTGGAGTTCGACAGCACAGATACGCAGTATTTT
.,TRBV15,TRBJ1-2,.,CATSRVGSLYGYTF,TGTGCCACCAGCAGAGTGGGCAGCCTCTATGGCTACACCTTC
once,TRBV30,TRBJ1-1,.,CAWIQADEAFF,TGTGCCTGGATCCAAGCCGACGAAGCTTTCTTT
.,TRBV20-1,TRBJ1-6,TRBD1,CSARDRIGTANSPLHF,TGCAGTGCTAGAGATCGGATCGGGACAGCTAATTCACCCCTCCACTTT